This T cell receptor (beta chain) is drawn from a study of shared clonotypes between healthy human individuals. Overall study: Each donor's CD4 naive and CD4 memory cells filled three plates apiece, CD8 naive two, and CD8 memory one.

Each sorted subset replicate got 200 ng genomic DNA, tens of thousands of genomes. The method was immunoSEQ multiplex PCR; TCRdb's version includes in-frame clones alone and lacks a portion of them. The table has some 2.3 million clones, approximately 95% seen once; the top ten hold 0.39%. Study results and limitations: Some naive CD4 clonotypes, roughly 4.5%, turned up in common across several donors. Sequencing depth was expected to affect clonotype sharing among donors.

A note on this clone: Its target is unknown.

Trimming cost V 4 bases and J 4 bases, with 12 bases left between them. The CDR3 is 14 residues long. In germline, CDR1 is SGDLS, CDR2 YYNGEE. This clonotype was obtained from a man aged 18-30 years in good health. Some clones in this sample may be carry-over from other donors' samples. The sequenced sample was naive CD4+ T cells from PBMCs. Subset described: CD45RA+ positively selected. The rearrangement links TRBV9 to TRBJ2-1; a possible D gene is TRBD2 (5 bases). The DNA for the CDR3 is TGTGCCAGCAGCTCGTCGTCGGGATACAATGAGCAGTTCTTC. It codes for CASSSSSGYNEQFF.